The clone carrying this T cell receptor (beta chain) was seen only a few times. These data belong to a study of beta chain features in type 1 diabetes. Trimming stripped 3 bases from V and 2 bases from J, with 7 bases between. Per the germline V gene, CDR1 is LNHDA and CDR2 is SQIVND (reference sequence). The CDR3 has 13 residues. Sequencing targeted expressed TCRB transcripts, as all isolated RNA had been reverse transcribed. Assay used: immunoSEQ multiplex PCR; TCRdb lists only in-frame clones, some missing. Among 130,000 to 150,000 clones listed, 6.9% were seen once. The source material was central memory CD4+ T cells from blood. V gene TRBV19 combines with J gene TRBJ2-5; D unresolved. The sequence was obtained from a woman aged 25 to 39 in good health. The CDR3 DNA is TGTGCCAGTAGTATGGGCGTACAAGAGACCCAGTACTTC. Translating it yields CASSMGVQETQYF.